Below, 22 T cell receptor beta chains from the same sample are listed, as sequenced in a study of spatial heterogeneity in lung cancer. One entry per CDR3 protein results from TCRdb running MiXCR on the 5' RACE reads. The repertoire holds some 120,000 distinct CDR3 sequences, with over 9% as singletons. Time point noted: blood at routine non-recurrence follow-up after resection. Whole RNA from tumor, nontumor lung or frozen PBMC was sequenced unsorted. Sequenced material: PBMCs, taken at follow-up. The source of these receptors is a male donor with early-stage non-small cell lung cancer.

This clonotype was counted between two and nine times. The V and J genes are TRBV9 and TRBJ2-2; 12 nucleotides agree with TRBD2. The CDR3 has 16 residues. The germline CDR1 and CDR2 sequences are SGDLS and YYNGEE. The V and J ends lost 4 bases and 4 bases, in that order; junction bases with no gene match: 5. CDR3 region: CASSPGLAGRTGELFF. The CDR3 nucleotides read TGTGCCAGCAGCCCTGGACTAGCGGGGCGCACCGGGGAGCTGTTTTTT.

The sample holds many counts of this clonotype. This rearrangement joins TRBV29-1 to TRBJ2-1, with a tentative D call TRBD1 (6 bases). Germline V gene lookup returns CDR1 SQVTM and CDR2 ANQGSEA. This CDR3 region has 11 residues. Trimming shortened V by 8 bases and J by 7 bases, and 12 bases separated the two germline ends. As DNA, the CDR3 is TGCAGCTTCCGACAGGAAAATGAGCAGTTCTTC. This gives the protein CSFRQENEQFF.

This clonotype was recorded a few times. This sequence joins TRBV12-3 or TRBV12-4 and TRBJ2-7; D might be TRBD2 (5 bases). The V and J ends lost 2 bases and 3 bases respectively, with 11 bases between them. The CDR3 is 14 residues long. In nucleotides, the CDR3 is TGTGCCAGCAGTTTATTCCCGGGGAGCTACGAGCAGTACTTC. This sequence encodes CASSLFPGSYEQYF.

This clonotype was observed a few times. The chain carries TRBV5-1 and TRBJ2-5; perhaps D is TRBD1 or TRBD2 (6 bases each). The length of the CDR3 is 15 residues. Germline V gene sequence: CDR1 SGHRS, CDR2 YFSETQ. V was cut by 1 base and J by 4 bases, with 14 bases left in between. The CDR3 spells CASSLIGQTRETQYF. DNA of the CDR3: TGCGCCAGCAGCTTGATTGGACAGACTAGAGAGACCCAGTACTTC.

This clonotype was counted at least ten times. The CDR3 coding sequence is TGTGCCACCAGACCCGACAGGGTCTCTGGAAACACCATATATTTT. It encodes CATRPDRVSGNTIYF. The chain recombines TRBV15 with TRBJ1-3, with 7 bases identical to TRBD1. After removal of 6 bases from V and 0 bases from J, the junction contained 5 bases not matched to a gene. This CDR3 contains 15 residues. Per germline, CDR1 LNHNV and CDR2 YYDKDF (reference sequence). Full variable domain (outside the CDR3, taken from reference TRBV15 and TRBJ1-3): DAMVIQNPRYQVTQFGKPVTLSCSQTLNHNVMYWYQQKSSQAPKLLFHYYDKDFNNEADTPDNFQSRRPNTSFCFLDIRSPGLGDTAMYLCATRPDRVSGNTIYFGEGSWLTVV.

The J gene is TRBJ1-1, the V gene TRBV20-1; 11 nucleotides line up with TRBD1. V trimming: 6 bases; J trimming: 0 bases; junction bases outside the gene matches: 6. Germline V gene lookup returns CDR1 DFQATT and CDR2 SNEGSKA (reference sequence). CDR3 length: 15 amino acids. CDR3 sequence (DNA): TGCAGTGCCCCCGGGGACAGGGGGTTGAACACTGAAGCTTTCTTT. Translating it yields CSAPGDRGLNTEAFF.

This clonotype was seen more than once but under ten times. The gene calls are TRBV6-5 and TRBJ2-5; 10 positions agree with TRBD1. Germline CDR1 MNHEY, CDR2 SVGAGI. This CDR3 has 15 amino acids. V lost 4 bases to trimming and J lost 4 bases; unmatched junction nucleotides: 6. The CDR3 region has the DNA TGTGCCAGCAGTTGGACAGGGGGGCCCGGAGAGACCCAGTACTTC. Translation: CASSWTGGPGETQYF.

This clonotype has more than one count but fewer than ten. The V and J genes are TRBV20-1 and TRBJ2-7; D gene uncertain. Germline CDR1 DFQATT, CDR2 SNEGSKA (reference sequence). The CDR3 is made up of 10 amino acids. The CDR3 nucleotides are TGCTCAAGCCTGGGCTACGAGCAGTACTTC. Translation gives CSSLGYEQYF.

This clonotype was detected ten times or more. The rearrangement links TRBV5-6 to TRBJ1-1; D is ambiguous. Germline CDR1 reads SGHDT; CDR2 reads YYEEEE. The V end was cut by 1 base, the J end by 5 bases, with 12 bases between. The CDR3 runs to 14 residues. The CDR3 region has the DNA TGTGCCAGCAGCTTGCCTCACAGAGAGACTGAAGCTTTCTTT. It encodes CASSLPHRETEAFF.

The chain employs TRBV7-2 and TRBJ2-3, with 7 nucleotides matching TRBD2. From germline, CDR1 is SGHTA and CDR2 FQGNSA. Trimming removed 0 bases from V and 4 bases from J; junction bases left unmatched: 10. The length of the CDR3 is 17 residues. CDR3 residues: CASSLALTSGVPDTQYF. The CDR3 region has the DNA TGTGCCAGCAGCTTAGCGCTGACCAGCGGGGTCCCAGATACGCAGTATTTT.

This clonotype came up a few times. This chain's CDR3 is CASKGGNQPQHF. DNA for the CDR3: TGTGCCAGCAAGGGGGGCAATCAGCCCCAGCATTTT. The chain carries TRBV6-6 and TRBJ1-5; maybe TRBD1 (6 bases). There are 12 residues in the CDR3. Trimming removed 7 bases from V and 2 bases from J, with 6 bases in between. CDR1 is MNHNY and CDR2 is SVGAGI in the germline V gene (reference sequence).

The CDR3 nucleotides are TGTGCCAGCAGCTTTCCGGGGGCTGTTCAGCCCCAGCATTTT. This codes for CASSFPGAVQPQHF. This sequence joins TRBV7-2 and TRBJ1-5; perhaps TRBD1 as D (6 bases). The CDR3 sequence is 14 residues long. V was cut by 3 bases and J by 6 bases, with 12 bases left in between. Germline V lookup: CDR1 SGHTA, CDR2 FQGNSA.

As DNA, the CDR3 is TGTGCCAGCAGTTATCAGGGCAAGAATTCACCCCTCCACTTT. Amino acid sequence: CASSYQGKNSPLHF. V and J are TRBV6-5 and TRBJ1-6; tentatively, D is TRBD1 (5 bases). Trimming shortened V by 3 bases and J by 7 bases, and 10 bases separated the two germline ends. CDR3 length equals 14 residues. Germline lookup yields CDR1 MNHEY and CDR2 SVGAGI.

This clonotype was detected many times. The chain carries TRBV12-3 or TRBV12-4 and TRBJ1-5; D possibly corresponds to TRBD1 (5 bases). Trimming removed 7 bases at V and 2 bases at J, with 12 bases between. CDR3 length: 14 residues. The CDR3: CASTGPEGNQPQHF. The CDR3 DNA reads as TGTGCCAGCACGGGACCGGAGGGCAATCAGCCCCAGCATTTT.

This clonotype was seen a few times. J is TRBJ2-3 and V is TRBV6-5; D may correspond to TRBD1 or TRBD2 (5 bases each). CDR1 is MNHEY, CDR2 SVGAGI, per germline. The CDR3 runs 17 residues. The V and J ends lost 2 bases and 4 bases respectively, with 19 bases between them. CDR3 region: CASSYDGGPFQADTQYF. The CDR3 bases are TGTGCCAGCAGTTACGATGGGGGACCCTTTCAAGCAGATACGCAGTATTTT.

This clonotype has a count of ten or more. CDR3 in amino acids: CASSLGPTVPGNTIYF. CDR3 DNA: TGTGCCAGCAGCTTGGGACCTACCGTCCCTGGAAACACCATATATTTT. This chain connects TRBV5-4 to TRBJ1-3; the D is unclear. Trimming shortened V by 0 bases and J by 2 bases, and 12 bases separated the two germline ends. Germline V gene sequence: CDR1 SGHNT, CDR2 YYREEE (reference sequence). The CDR3 covers 16 residues.

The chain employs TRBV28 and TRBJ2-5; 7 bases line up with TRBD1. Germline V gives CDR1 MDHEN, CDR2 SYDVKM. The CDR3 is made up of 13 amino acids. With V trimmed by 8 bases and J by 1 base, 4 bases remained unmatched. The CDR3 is CASRQGPQETQYF. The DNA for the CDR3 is TGTGCCAGCCGACAGGGTCCCCAAGAGACCCAGTACTTC.

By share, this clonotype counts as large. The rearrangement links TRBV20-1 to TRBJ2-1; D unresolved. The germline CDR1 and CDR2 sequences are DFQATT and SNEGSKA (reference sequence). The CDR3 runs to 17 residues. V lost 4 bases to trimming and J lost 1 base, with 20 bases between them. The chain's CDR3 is CSANRNLLPASYNEQFF. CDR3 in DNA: TGCAGTGCTAACCGGAACCTTCTACCAGCTTCCTACAATGAGCAGTTCTTC.

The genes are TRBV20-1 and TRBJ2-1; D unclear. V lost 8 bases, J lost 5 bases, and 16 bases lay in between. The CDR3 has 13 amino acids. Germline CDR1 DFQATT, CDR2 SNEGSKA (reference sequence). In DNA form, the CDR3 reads TGCAGTTTTTATTCCAGACCGAACAATGAGCAGTTCTTC. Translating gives CSFYSRPNNEQFF.

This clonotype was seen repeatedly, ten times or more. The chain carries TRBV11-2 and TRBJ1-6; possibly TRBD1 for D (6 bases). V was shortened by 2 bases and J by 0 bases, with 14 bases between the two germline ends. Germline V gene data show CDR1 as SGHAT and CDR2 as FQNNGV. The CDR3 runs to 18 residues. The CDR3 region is CASSLRGSASSYNSPLHF. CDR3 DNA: TGTGCCAGCAGCTTAAGGGGGTCAGCCAGCTCCTATAATTCACCCCTCCACTTT.

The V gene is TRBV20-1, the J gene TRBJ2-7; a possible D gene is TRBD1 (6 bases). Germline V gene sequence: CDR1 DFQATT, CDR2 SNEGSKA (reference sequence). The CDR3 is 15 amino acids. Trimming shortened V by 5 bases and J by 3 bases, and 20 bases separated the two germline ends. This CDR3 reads CSALPDSRAYYEQYF. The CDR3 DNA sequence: TGCAGTGCTCTCCCGGACAGCCGAGCCTACTACGAGCAGTACTTC.

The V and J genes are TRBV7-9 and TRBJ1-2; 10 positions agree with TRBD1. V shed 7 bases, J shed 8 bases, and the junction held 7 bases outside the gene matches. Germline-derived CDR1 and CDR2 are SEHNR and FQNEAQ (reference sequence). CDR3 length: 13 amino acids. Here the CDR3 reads CASTRDRGSGYTF. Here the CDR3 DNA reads TGTGCCAGCACCCGGGACAGGGGTTCGGGCTACACCTTC.